This TCR beta chain was sequenced in a study of cytomegalovirus exposure and HLA in healthy donors. From germline, CDR1 is GTSNPN and CDR2 SVGIG (reference sequence). CDR3 length: 13 residues. Trimming cost V 0 bases and J 6 bases, with 12 bases left between them. This clone has more than one count but fewer than ten. Sequencing was performed with immunoSEQ multiplex PCR; in TCRdb, only in-frame clones are kept and a portion is missing. The data contain 150,000 or so clones, about four fifths of them seen just once; the ten biggest clones take up about 10%. Sequencing input: PBMCs. The chain combines TRBV30 with TRBJ2-7, with D perhaps matching TRBD1 (5 bases). This sequence was found in a man aged 25 to 40 in good health and CMV-seropositive. The CDR3 nucleotides are TGTGCCTGGAGTGTTCAAGGGGCGGTCGAGCAGTACTTC. Translating gives CAWSVQGAVEQYF. The whole variable domain, remainder taken from reference TRBV30 and TRBJ2-7, is SQTIHQWPATLVQPVGSPLSLECTVEGTSNPNLYWYRQAAGRGLQLLFYSVGIGQISSEVPQNLSASRPQDRQFILSSKKLLLSDSGFYLCAWSVQGAVEQYFGPGTRLTVT.